This TCR beta chain came from a study of blood T cell repertoires in COVID-19. Study overall: T cells, B-cell-depleted T cells, or PBMCs provided the cDNA or gDNA that served as material.

Authors' methods: Estimates of nucleated cell counts were drawn from the amplification of reference gene primers. Assay used: immunoSEQ multiplex PCR; TCRdb lists only in-frame clones, some missing. The DNA gave D and trimming, while V, J and clone size come from that table. Of approximately 320,000 clones in the sample, over 75% were seen once. The V and J ends lost 8 bases and 5 bases respectively, with 15 bases between them. Per the germline V gene, CDR1 is SQVTM and CDR2 is ANQGSEA. This CDR3 is built from 12 residues. The TCR comes from a human donor in a cohort sampled during active COVID-19. The V gene is TRBV29-1, the J gene TRBJ1-2, with D perhaps matching TRBD1 (5 bases). The sequenced sample consisted of peripheral blood. Here the CDR3 DNA reads TGCAGCCCAGAGACAGCGGGGTATGGCTACACCTTC. Translating it yields CSPETAGYGYTF.